Below, 27 T cell receptor beta chains from the same sample are listed, as sequenced in a study of T-cell reconstitution after alpha-beta-depleted transplantation in children. The TCRbeta library incorporated unique molecular identifiers. Via MiXCR, TCRdb re-called the PCR reads, giving one row per CDR3 protein. This table has 200,000 to 250,000 distinct CDR3 sequences, roughly 8.2% appearing once. The sequenced sample was PBMCs, mostly from graft donor cells, obtained 180 days after TCRalphabeta/CD19-depleted stem cell transplant. The receptors derive from a male patient younger than 18 who had a stem cell transplant for acute lymphoblastic leukemia, so the T cells may come from the graft donor.

In its sample, this clonotype was seen many times. The genes are TRBV12-3 or TRBV12-4 and TRBJ2-7; perhaps TRBD2 as D (7 bases). Deletions cut 2 bases from V and 3 bases from J, with 17 bases between. The CDR3 consists of 16 residues. DNA of the CDR3: TGTGCCAGCAGTTTAACTGGGAGGGGAGGGGGCTACGAGCAGTACTTC. Its protein product is CASSLTGRGGGYEQYF.

The J gene is TRBJ2-2, the V gene TRBV11-1, with D hard to call. Germline V gives CDR1 SGHAT, CDR2 FQDESV (reference sequence). Trimming removed 7 bases from V and 1 base from J, with 10 bases in between. There are 14 residues in the CDR3. CDR3 sequence (DNA): TGTGCCAGCACCCAGTCGATGAACACCGGGGAGCTGTTTTTT. Translated, it gives CASTQSMNTGELFF.

This clonotype was detected many times. The CDR3 DNA reads as TGTGCCAGCAGTCCCCCATTATCAGATACGCAGTATTTT. Translated, it gives CASSPPLSDTQYF. J is TRBJ2-3 and V is TRBV2; D is unclear. The CDR3 runs 13 residues. CDR1 and CDR2 from the germline V gene are SNHLY and FYNNEI. The V end lost 5 bases, the J end lost 4 bases, and 10 bases lay between the germline ends. The entire variable domain, with the rest obtained from reference TRBV2 and TRBJ2-3, is as follows: EPEVTQTPSHQVTQMGQEVILRCVPISNHLYFYWYRQILGQKVEFLVSFYNNEISEKSEIFDDQFSVERPDGSNFTLKIRSTKLEDSAMYFCASSPPLSDTQYFGPGTRLTVL.

The table lists this clonotype with many counts. The chain carries TRBV15 and TRBJ2-2; 7 bases match TRBD2. Trimming cost V 1 base and J 6 bases; bases outside gene matches: 11. The CDR3 contains 17 residues. Germline loops: CDR1 LNHNV, CDR2 YYDKDF (reference sequence). The DNA of the CDR3 is TGTGCCACCAGCAGAGCGAATAGCGGGTCTCGGGCCGGGGAGCTGTTTTTT. It translates to CATSRANSGSRAGELFF.

This clonotype has ten or more counts. V gene TRBV7-2 combines with J gene TRBJ2-5; D is possibly TRBD1 or TRBD2 (5 bases each). CDR3 length equals 15 residues. V gave up 4 bases and J gave up 4 bases, with 16 bases separating them. Germline values: CDR1 SGHTA, CDR2 FQGNSA. The CDR3 sequence: CASSSQGQGRETQYF. The CDR3 DNA reads TGTGCCAGCAGCTCCCAAGGGCAGGGACGAGAGACCCAGTACTTC.

With regard to this clonotype: A much larger clone lies a single base off, so this may be a read error. This chain joins TRBV7-2 and TRBJ2-2, with D possibly TRBD2 on 6 matching bases. The CDR3 has 15 residues. Deletions cut 2 bases from V and 8 bases from J, with 15 bases between. Looked up from germline, CDR1 is SGHTA and CDR2 is FQGNSA. This chain's CDR3 is CASSLSREVRGELFF. For the CDR3, the DNA is TGTGCCAGCAGCTTATCGAGGGAGGTCCGGGGGGAGCTGTTTTTT.

This clonotype appeared many times. The V and J genes are TRBV27 and TRBJ2-7; a possible D gene is TRBD2 (6 bases). The CDR3 totals 16 residues. V was shortened by 6 bases and J by 4 bases, with 22 bases between the two germline ends. The germline CDR1 and CDR2 sequences are MNHEY and SMNVEV (reference sequence). CDR3 nucleotide sequence: TGTGCCAGCAGCCCAATGCGGCGGGGCACGTATTACGAGCAGTACTTC. Protein sequence: CASSPMRRGTYYEQYF.

This clonotype was observed at least ten times. V and J are TRBV12-3 or TRBV12-4 and TRBJ2-2; weak D call: TRBD2 (6 bases). There are 12 residues in the CDR3. V lost 5 bases, J lost 8 bases, and 9 bases lay in between. CDR3 bases: TGTGCCAGCAGTCCGGGGGTGGGGGAGCTGTTTTTT. This encodes CASSPGVGELFF.

On this clonotype itself: This could be a read error, since a much larger clone is one nucleotide away. The genes are TRBV27 and TRBJ1-3; D is undetermined. The CDR3 totals 13 residues. Per germline, CDR1 MNHEY and CDR2 SMNVEV (reference sequence). Here the CDR3 reads CASSLMGGNTIHF. The DNA for the CDR3 is TGTGCCAGCAGTTTAATGGGAGGAAACACCATACATTTT.

This clonotype has at least ten counts. The genes are TRBV6-5 and TRBJ2-3; 8 bases are a match to TRBD1. V lost 6 bases, J lost 0 bases, and 5 bases stayed unmatched. The length of the CDR3 is 15 residues. Germline V gives CDR1 MNHEY, CDR2 SVGAGI. The CDR3 DNA sequence: TGTGCCAGCAGCAGAGGACAGGGAAGCACAGATACGCAGTATTTT. Translating gives CASSRGQGSTDTQYF.

This sequence joins TRBV19 and TRBJ2-2; D possibly matches TRBD1 or TRBD2 (5 bases each). Germline CDR1 is LNHDA and CDR2 is SQIVND (reference sequence). The CDR3 is 15 amino acids. V was trimmed by 8 bases and J by 2 bases, leaving 15 bases between them. The CDR3: CASRPGTVNTGELFF. CDR3 sequence (DNA): TGTGCCAGTCGACCCGGGACGGTCAACACCGGGGAGCTGTTTTTT.

In this sample, this clonotype turned up many times. The chain links TRBV20-1 to TRBJ2-7; 10 nucleotides align to TRBD1. Germline CDR1 reads DFQATT; CDR2 reads SNEGSKA (reference sequence). Germline trimming cut 2 bases from V and 3 bases from J; bases unmatched to any gene: 10. There are 16 residues in the CDR3. CDR3 loop: CSARRDGTGANYEQYF. Written as DNA, the CDR3 is TGCAGTGCTAGACGTGACGGGACAGGGGCGAACTACGAGCAGTACTTC.

This clonotype came up many times. V usage is TRBV5-1 and J usage is TRBJ1-1; 7 bases line up with TRBD1. This CDR3 comprises 15 residues. From germline, CDR1 is SGHRS and CDR2 YFSETQ. Unmatched junction bases numbered 4, after V lost 0 bases and J lost 2 bases. DNA of the CDR3: TGCGCCAGCAGCTTGGGACAGGGATATAACACTGAAGCTTTCTTT. Protein sequence: CASSLGQGYNTEAFF.

The sample holds many counts of this clonotype. The rearrangement links TRBV4-2 to TRBJ2-2, with a possible D match to TRBD2 (5 bases). Germline CDR1 and CDR2: LGHNA and YNFKEQ. The CDR3 loop spans 14 amino acids. Trimming shortened V by 4 bases and J by 7 bases, and 13 bases separated the two germline ends. The CDR3 DNA sequence: TGTGCCAGCAGCCCCCGACGGGATGGCGGGGAGCTGTTTTTT. Protein: CASSPRRDGGELFF.

In the case of this clonotype: Possible read error: a much larger clone is one base away. This rearrangement joins TRBV6-1 to TRBJ1-4; the D gene is possibly TRBD1 (6 bases). Trimming took 7 bases from V and 4 from J, leaving 13 bases between them. Per germline, CDR1 MNHNS and CDR2 SASEGT. CDR3 size: 14 residues. The DNA for the CDR3 is TGTGCCAGCAATCTAGGGGGGGGTAATGAAAAACTGTTTTTT. This gives the protein CASNLGGGNEKLFF.

This clonotype occurred many times. V and J are TRBV12-3 or TRBV12-4 and TRBJ1-2; D gene unclear. The CDR3 runs to 13 residues. The V end lost 6 bases, the J end lost 6 bases, and 14 bases lay between the germline ends. CDR3 sequence (DNA): TGTGCCAGCAGAGGGATCCAAACGGATGGCTACACCTTC. This encodes CASRGIQTDGYTF.

This clonotype has a count of ten or more. This rearrangement joins TRBV12-3 or TRBV12-4 to TRBJ1-1; a possible D gene is TRBD1 (6 bases). The CDR3 covers 16 residues. Trimming took off 5 bases at V and 10 bases at J, with 26 bases between the two ends. CDR3 DNA sequence: TGTGCCAGCAGTCGATCCTCCTCCGGACAGCCGGCGGGAGCTTTCTTT. The encoded protein is CASSRSSSGQPAGAFF.

This clonotype was picked up many times. This chain uses TRBV5-1 with TRBJ1-5, with D uncertain. The V and J ends lost 0 bases and 2 bases respectively, with 9 bases between them. CDR3 size: 15 residues. In germline, CDR1 is SGHRS, CDR2 YFSETQ. The CDR3 is CASSLAGFRNQPQHF. The CDR3 coding sequence is TGCGCCAGCAGCTTGGCCGGGTTTCGCAATCAGCCCCAGCATTTT.

This clonotype has only a few counts. The chain recombines TRBV12-3 or TRBV12-4 with TRBJ2-5; a weak D match, TRBD1 (5 bases). V lost 2 bases and J lost 3, with 10 bases in between. The CDR3 totals 14 residues. The CDR3 DNA reads TGTGCCAGCAGTTTAAGGTGGGGCGAAGAGACCCAGTACTTC. As protein: CASSLRWGEETQYF.

This clonotype was found many times. V is TRBV12-3 or TRBV12-4 and J is TRBJ2-2, with TRBD2 matching over 8 bases. V was pared by 3 bases and J by 4 bases, with 4 bases of the junction left unmatched. This CDR3 contains 15 residues. CDR3 amino acids: CASSFRGGSTGELFF. The CDR3 nucleotides read TGTGCCAGCAGTTTCCGGGGGGGGAGCACCGGGGAGCTGTTTTTT.

With regard to this clonotype: One base away lies a much larger clone, so this may be a sequencing read error. The rearrangement joins TRBV24-1 to TRBJ1-2; D is possibly TRBD1 (6 bases). CDR1 and CDR2 (germline): KGHDR, SFDVKD. With 4 bases removed from V and 4 bases from J, the gap between germline ends came to 12 bases. The CDR3 loop spans 14 amino acids. The CDR3, as DNA: TGTGCCACCAGTGACCTCGGACAGTTCTATGGCTACACCTTC. It is translated as CATSDLGQFYGYTF.

The table lists this clonotype with many counts. The chain carries TRBV4-2 and TRBJ2-1; 11 bases agree with TRBD2. Germline loops: CDR1 LGHNA, CDR2 YNFKEQ. J was trimmed by 9 bases and V by 2 bases; bases with no gene match: 12. The CDR3 has 17 residues. The DNA of the CDR3 is TGTGCCAGCAGCCAAAGTCTGTCTAGCGGGAGGTTAGGTGAGCAGTTCTTC. This codes for CASSQSLSSGRLGEQFF.

This clonotype has ten or more counts. The chain is built from TRBV18 and TRBJ2-5; D might be TRBD2 (5 bases). Germline V lookup: CDR1 KGHSH, CDR2 LQKENI. The germline V and J ends were trimmed by 0 bases and 5 bases, with 10 bases remaining between them. The length of the CDR3 is 14 residues. The CDR3 DNA reads as TGTGCCAGCTCACCACCTAGCGAGAGGGAGACCCAGTACTTC. It specifies CASSPPSERETQYF.

Many counts were recorded for this clonotype. The J gene is TRBJ1-3, the V gene TRBV12-3 or TRBV12-4; D remains ambiguous. V gave up 5 bases and J gave up 0 bases, with 8 bases separating them. CDR3 length equals 14 residues. The CDR3 nucleotides read TGTGCCAGCAGTAGGACGGCCTCTGGAAACACCATATATTTT. It encodes CASSRTASGNTIYF.

This clonotype was observed at least ten times. The CDR3 nucleotides are TGCAGCGTTACAGGGACCCTGAGCAATGAGCAGTTCTTC. It yields the protein CSVTGTLSNEQFF. The chain is built from TRBV29-1 and TRBJ2-1; D may be TRBD1 (6 bases). The V gene's germline CDR1 is SQVTM and CDR2 ANQGSEA. V was cut by 5 bases and J by 6 bases, with 14 bases left in between. This CDR3 comprises 13 residues.

In its sample, this clonotype was seen many times. The rearrangement uses TRBV4-2 and TRBJ1-1; no firm D call. V lost 6 bases and J 6 bases, leaving 14 bases between the germline ends. Germline CDR1 reads LGHNA; CDR2 reads YNFKEQ. The CDR3 length is 13 residues. The CDR3 sequence is CASREDGDPEAFF. In nucleotides, the CDR3 is TGTGCCAGCAGAGAGGACGGGGATCCTGAAGCTTTCTTT.

Concerning this clonotype itself: A much larger clone is a single base away; this may be a read error. The gene calls are TRBV12-5 and TRBJ1-5; the D is unclear. The germline gives CDR1 LGHNT, CDR2 FRNRAP. CDR3 length equals 19 residues. The CDR3 loop reads CVSGHRGETKGDSNQPQHF. The CDR3 DNA follows: TGTGTTAGTGGTCACCGAGGTGAGACGAAAGGAGATAGCAATCAGCCCCAGCATTTT.